One and the same sample provided the 25 T cell receptor beta chains below, sequenced in a study of blood T cell repertoires in COVID-19. The data were produced by immunoSEQ multiplex PCR, yet TCRdb's version contains in-frame clones alone and is incomplete. The data show some 95,000 clones, 80% seen once. Material: peripheral blood. The receptors were gathered from a man aged 45-65 years who had recovered from COVID-19.

The chain recombines TRBV7-3 with TRBJ2-1; D might be TRBD2 (5 bases). The CDR3 has 15 residues. Germline CDR1 SGHTA, CDR2 FQGTGA. The germline V and J ends were trimmed by 5 bases and 4 bases, with 15 bases remaining between them. The CDR3 DNA reads TGTGCCAGCAGCAAACCTGGTCGGGATTACAATGAGCAGTTCTTC. Translation gives CASSKPGRDYNEQFF.

The CDR3 DNA reads as TGCGCCAGCAGCTCGGACCCAACAGGGCAAGGAAACACCATATATTTT. This sequence encodes CASSSDPTGQGNTIYF. The rearrangement joins TRBV5-1 to TRBJ1-3; the D gene is possibly TRBD1 (6 bases). V was shortened by 3 bases and J by 4 bases, with 17 bases between the two germline ends. The germline gives CDR1 SGHRS, CDR2 YFSETQ. The CDR3 is 16 amino acids. Using reference TRBV5-1 and TRBJ1-3 for the parts outside the CDR3, the full variable domain is KAGVTQTPRYLIKTRGQQVTLSCSPISGHRSVSWYQQTPGQGLQFLFEYFSETQRNKGNFPGRFSGRQFSNSRSEMNVSTLELGDSALYLCASSSDPTGQGNTIYFGEGSWLTVV.

The chain links TRBV7-9 to TRBJ2-3; 7 bases map to TRBD2. The trim removed 5 bases at V and 5 bases at J, leaving 16 bases unmatched. The CDR3 sequence is 17 residues long. Germline values: CDR1 SEHNR, CDR2 FQNEAQ (reference sequence). CDR3 residues: CASSPRIVGAGIDTQYF. As DNA, the CDR3 is TGTGCCAGCAGCCCGAGGATTGTCGGAGCGGGAATAGATACGCAGTATTTT.

This chain connects TRBV9 to TRBJ1-4; D remains ambiguous. Germline lookup yields CDR1 SGDLS and CDR2 YYNGEE. V was shortened by 0 bases and J by 5 bases, with 14 bases between the two germline ends. CDR3 size: 16 residues. In DNA, the CDR3 is TGTGCCAGCAGCGTAGGGGGAGGCAGTGGCAATGAAAAACTGTTTTTT. This translates into CASSVGGGSGNEKLFF.

In its sample, this clone was seen many times. CDR3 in DNA: TGTGCCAGCAGCTTGACAGGGATGAGCTTTGGCTATGGCTACACCTTC. Translating it yields CASSLTGMSFGYGYTF. The chain employs TRBV5-8 and TRBJ1-2, with a tentative D call TRBD1 (6 bases). V shed 1 base and J shed 4 bases, with 17 bases lying between them. CDR3 length: 16 residues. The germline gives CDR1 SGHTS, CDR2 YDEGEE.

The chain employs TRBV28 and TRBJ2-7, with 7 bases identical to TRBD1. The CDR3 is made up of 14 amino acids. Trimming at V came to 3 bases and at J to 2 bases, leaving 4 bases not matched to a gene. Germline assignment: CDR1 MDHEN and CDR2 SYDVKM. For the CDR3, the DNA is TGTGCCAGCAGTTTTAGGGACAGCCCCTACGAGCAGTACTTC. This sequence encodes CASSFRDSPYEQYF.

V and J are TRBV19 and TRBJ2-5, with 15 bases that match TRBD2. The trim removed 5 bases at V and 5 bases at J, leaving 9 bases unmatched. This CDR3 has 17 residues. The germline V gene has CDR1 LNHDA and CDR2 SQIVND (reference sequence). CDR3 amino acids: CASSPGLAGGPGETQYF. The CDR3 DNA is TGTGCCAGTAGTCCCGGACTAGCGGGAGGGCCGGGGGAGACCCAGTACTTC. Using reference TRBV19 and TRBJ2-5 for the parts outside the CDR3, the full variable domain is DGGITQSPKYLFRKEGQNVTLSCEQNLNHDAMYWYRQDPGQGLRLIYYSQIVNDFQKGDIAEGYSVSREKKESFPLTVTSAQKNPTAFYLCASSPGLAGGPGETQYFGPGTRLLVL.

Worth noting for this clone: It is likely a read error, because the conserved phenylalanine at the end of the CDR3 is missing. Because the CDR3's place on the DNA is in doubt, the DNA is left out and the CDR3 is given as listed by TCRdb. The gene calls are TRBV4-1 and TRBJ2-7; whether TRBD2, the table's D call, matches the DNA was not checked. Including both end residues, the CDR3 is 11 amino acids long. CDR1 is MGHRA and CDR2 is YSYEKL in the germline V gene. CDR3 sequence reads: CASSQDEEDSP.

V usage is TRBV27 and J usage is TRBJ1-4; TRBD1 aligns across 7 bases. This CDR3 comprises 15 residues. CDR1 and CDR2 (germline): MNHEY, SMNVEV (reference sequence). J gave up 8 bases and V 6 bases, and 12 bases lay outside the gene matches. The CDR3 sequence is CASRVQGGGGEKLFF. DNA of the CDR3: TGTGCCAGCAGAGTTCAGGGGGGCGGTGGGGAAAAACTGTTTTTT.

The V and J genes are TRBV29-1 and TRBJ1-1; TRBD1 aligns across 9 bases. This CDR3 region has 11 residues. V lost 5 bases to trimming and J lost 10 bases; unmatched junction nucleotides: 5. Germline V gene sequence: CDR1 SQVTM, CDR2 ANQGSEA. The CDR3 DNA reads TGCAGCGTTTCTACAGGGGGCAGAGCTTTCTTT. This gives the protein CSVSTGGRAFF.

This chain connects TRBV7-9 to TRBJ1-1; D perhaps matches TRBD1 (5 bases). The ends were cut back, 3 bases at V and 6 bases at J, with 14 bases in the middle. Germline lookup yields CDR1 SEHNR and CDR2 FQNEAQ (reference sequence). The CDR3 loop spans 14 amino acids. The CDR3 loop reads CASSFQQGAPEAFF. The CDR3 DNA reads TGTGCCAGCAGCTTTCAGCAGGGCGCTCCTGAAGCTTTCTTT. Full variable domain (missing parts from reference TRBV7-9 and TRBJ1-1): DTGVSQNPRHKITKRGQNVTFRCDPISEHNRLYWYRQTLGQGPEFLTYFQNEAQLEKSRLLSDRFSAERPKGSFSTLEIQRTEQGDSAMYLCASSFQQGAPEAFFGQGTRLTVV.

The chain is built from TRBV3-1 (or the pseudogene TRBV3-2) and TRBJ2-7, with TRBD1 identical over 9 bases. The V and J ends lost 5 bases and 4 bases, in that order; junction bases with no gene match: 6. In germline, CDR1 is LGHDT, CDR2 YNNKEL (reference sequence). The CDR3 consists of 14 residues. CDR3 amino acids: CASSFTGGRYEQYF. CDR3 sequence (DNA): TGTGCCAGCAGCTTTACAGGGGGCCGGTACGAGCAGTACTTC.

This clone was recorded once. This chain joins TRBV7-2 and TRBJ2-2; TRBD1 matches 8 bases. V dropped 5 bases and J dropped 2; count of bases not matched to a gene: 13. Per the germline V gene, CDR1 is SGHTA and CDR2 is FQGNSA. The CDR3 is made up of 18 amino acids. The DNA of the CDR3 is TGTGCCAGCAGCCCCTTAAGCGGCAGGGGGCTAAACACCGGGGAGCTGTTTTTT. This translates into CASSPLSGRGLNTGELFF.

This chain uses TRBV30 with TRBJ2-6; 8 bases are a match to TRBD1. V was pared by 5 bases and J by 5 bases, with 2 bases of the junction left unmatched. CDR3 length: 13 residues. Germline V gene lookup returns CDR1 GTSNPN and CDR2 SVGIG (reference sequence). This CDR3 reads CAWGQGRANVLTF. The CDR3 nucleotides read TGTGCCTGGGGACAGGGTAGGGCCAACGTCCTGACTTTC.

The chain joins TRBV9 to TRBJ2-7; 10 nucleotides align to TRBD2. J lost 2 bases, V lost 0 bases, and 8 bases had no gene match. CDR1 is SGDLS and CDR2 is YYNGEE in the germline V gene. The CDR3 sequence is 17 residues long. The CDR3 protein is CASSVGDSGGHTYEQYF. The CDR3 nucleotides read TGTGCCAGCAGCGTAGGAGATAGCGGGGGGCATACCTACGAGCAGTACTTC.

CDR3 loop: CASSRTAPRETQYF. CDR3 nucleotides: TGCGCCAGCAGCCGCACCGCACCGCGGGAGACCCAGTACTTC. The gene calls are TRBV5-1 and TRBJ2-5; D unresolved. V lost 4 bases and J lost 5, with 15 bases in between. This CDR3 comprises 14 residues. The V gene's germline CDR1 is SGHRS and CDR2 YFSETQ.

The chain links TRBV4-2 to TRBJ2-6, with TRBD2 matching 7 bases. V lost 1 base, J lost 2 bases, and 8 bases stayed unmatched. The CDR3 runs 18 residues. Germline V CDR1 and CDR2: LGHNA, YNFKEQ. The CDR3 region is CASSQGELAGPGANVLTF. CDR3 DNA sequence: TGTGCCAGCAGCCAAGGGGAGTTAGCGGGCCCTGGGGCCAACGTCCTGACTTTC.

The genes are TRBV13 and TRBJ2-7, with D perhaps matching TRBD1 (5 bases). Trimming shortened V by 0 bases and J by 5 bases, and 11 bases separated the two germline ends. This CDR3 spans 14 amino acids. Germline CDR1 reads PRHDT; CDR2 reads FYEKMQ (reference sequence). CDR3 nucleotide sequence: TGTGCCAGCAGCTTAGGTTCAGGGATCGACGAGCAGTACTTC. Its protein is CASSLGSGIDEQYF.

The V gene is TRBV7-3, the J gene TRBJ2-5; 9 nucleotides line up with TRBD1. Germline assignment: CDR1 SGHTA and CDR2 FQGTGA. The junction had 7 bases not matched to a gene; V was cut back by 4 bases and J by 4 bases. The CDR3 covers 15 residues. CDR3 nucleotides: TGTGCCAGCAGCTCGGACAGGGGTGGGGGAGAGACCCAGTACTTC. It encodes CASSSDRGGGETQYF.

This sequence joins TRBV7-3 and TRBJ2-2; 7 nucleotides line up with TRBD1. The V gene end was trimmed by 3 bases and the J gene end by 7 bases; junction bases not matched to a gene: 5. The CDR3 totals 14 residues. Germline CDR1 and CDR2: SGHTA and FQGTGA. The CDR3 reads CASSLYRGGGELFF. For the CDR3, the DNA is TGTGCCAGCAGCTTGTACAGGGGTGGCGGGGAGCTGTTTTTT.

The V gene is TRBV28, the J gene TRBJ2-7; 7 bases map to TRBD2. The V gene's germline CDR1 is MDHEN and CDR2 SYDVKM. V was pared by 7 bases and J by 7 bases, with 7 bases of the junction left unmatched. The CDR3 covers 12 residues. DNA of the CDR3: TGTGCCAGCACCGGACTAGTAGGTGAGCAGTACTTC. Encoded protein: CASTGLVGEQYF.

The chain uses TRBV27 and TRBJ1-6; TRBD1 matches at 8 bases. The germline gives CDR1 MNHEY, CDR2 SMNVEV (reference sequence). J gave up 14 bases and V 3 bases, and 6 bases lay outside the gene matches. The CDR3 loop spans 13 amino acids. CDR3 protein: CASSFIDRGTLHF. The CDR3 nucleotides read TGTGCCAGCAGTTTCATCGACAGGGGCACCCTCCACTTT.

The chain couples TRBV28 to TRBJ2-7, with no clear D. Trimming left V 5 bases short and J 2 bases short, with 13 bases between. This CDR3 comprises 14 residues. Germline V lookup: CDR1 MDHEN, CDR2 SYDVKM. The DNA of the CDR3 is TGTGCCAGCAGTCCCGCCCACAGTACCTACGAGCAGTACTTC. Translating gives CASSPAHSTYEQYF.

This chain joins TRBV7-2 and TRBJ1-6, with TRBD1 identical over 8 bases. This CDR3 is 14 amino acids long. The germline CDR1 and CDR2 sequences are SGHTA and FQGNSA. Losses at the gene ends were 3 bases for V and 7 bases for J; bases not matched to a gene: 2. The DNA of the CDR3 is TGTGCCAGCAGCTTGACAGGGGAAAATTCACCCCTCCACTTT. Translating it yields CASSLTGENSPLHF. Full variable domain (outside the CDR3, taken from reference TRBV7-2 and TRBJ1-6): GAGVSQSPSNKVTEKGKDVELRCDPISGHTALYWYRQSLGQGLEFLIYFQGNSAPDKSGLPSDRFSAERTGGSVSTLTIQRTQQEDSAVYLCASSLTGENSPLHFGNGTRLTVT.

This chain connects TRBV6-2 or TRBV6-3 to TRBJ2-7, with TRBD1 matching over 9 bases. V dropped 4 bases and J dropped 12; count of bases not matched to a gene: 13. The CDR3 is 14 amino acids. CDR1 and CDR2 (germline): MNHEY, SVGEGT. CDR3 sequence (DNA): TGTGCCAGCAGTTCTCCGGGACAGGGTCCAAGTCCGTACTTC. Its translation is CASSSPGQGPSPYF.